The TCR beta chain under discussion was sequenced for a study of T cells in Graves' hyperthyroidism and ophthalmopathy. Patients were aged 18 to 65, had disease duration under 2 months, and had newly diagnosed hyperthyroidism. The source material, RNA transcripts, was used to amplify TCR beta CDR3 regions. The HTBI primer set was used in a first-round RT-PCR of the TCR CDR3. TCRdb itself ran the multiplex PCR reads through MiXCR, one entry per CDR3 protein. The repertoire includes a few hundred thousand distinct CDR3 sequences, around 42% of them detected once, and about 8.3% sits in the top ten. In its sample, this clonotype was seen a few times. Its specificity is not known. Overall study findings and caveats: Stable hyperthyroidism and ophthalmopathy were separated using 13 V-J signatures. The majority of expanded thyroid clonotypes above 0.001 also appeared in blood.

CDR1 is LGHNT and CDR2 is FRNRAP in the germline V gene. The CDR3 totals 18 residues. Trimming shortened V by 3 bases and J by 1 base, and 18 bases separated the two germline ends. This chain links TRBV12-5 with TRBJ2-2; possibly TRBD2 for D (6 bases). What was sequenced was peripheral blood or thyroid tissue (not recorded which). This TCR derives from a woman aged 18 to 35 with Graves' hyperthyroidism. This CDR3 reads CASGFVFEIAENTGELFF. DNA of the CDR3: TGTGCTAGTGGTTTCGTGTTTGAGATAGCGGAGAACACCGGGGAGCTGTTTTTT.